This TCR beta chain came from a study of blood T cell repertoires in COVID-19. Across the study: The samples span acute and convalescent COVID-19 from the United States, Italy and Spain. Sources were T cells, B-cell-depleted T cells, or PBMCs; the material itself was cDNA or gDNA.

V was clipped by 3 bases and J by 6 bases; unmatched bases: 5. Germline CDR1 reads LGHDT; CDR2 reads YNNKEL (reference sequence). The CDR3 covers 16 residues. In the original processing: Nucleated cell number was recorded as an estimate derived from reference gene primer amplification. Clones were read by immunoSEQ multiplex PCR, and TCRdb kept only the in-frame ones, dropping some. For V, J and clone size, that table is used; D and trimming come from the DNA. The sample has under 30,000 clones, 84% seen once. The chain is built from TRBV3-1 (or the pseudogene TRBV3-2) and TRBJ2-3, with TRBD2 identical over 14 bases. The TCR originated in a man of 80 years or more with active COVID-19. The specimen sequenced was peripheral blood. CDR3: CASSHGTSGRMDTQYF. The CDR3 nucleotides read TGTGCCAGCAGCCACGGGACTAGCGGGAGAATGGATACGCAGTATTTT.